This T cell receptor (beta chain) was captured in a study of blood T cell repertoires in COVID-19. Whole-study context: Spain, Italy and the United States supplied samples that represented acute and convalescent COVID-19. PBMCs, B-cell-depleted T cells, or T cells provided the cDNA or gDNA that made up the material.

CDR3 length equals 15 residues. Germline CDR1 SGDLS, CDR2 YYNGEE. V was clipped by 6 bases and J by 4 bases; unmatched bases: 6. In the original analysis: Amplification with reference gene primers provided the estimates of nucleated cell counts. Sequencing used immunoSEQ multiplex PCR; TCRdb keeps in-frame clones, though not all of them. That table gives V, J and clone size, and the DNA gave D and trimming. The profile shows 170,000 or so clones, about 83% of them singletons. The specimen sequenced was peripheral blood. This TCR was sampled from a human donor in a cohort sampled during active COVID-19. J is TRBJ2-6 and V is TRBV9, with 8 bases matching TRBD1. CDR3 DNA sequence: TGTGCCAGCACCCCCCAGGGGGCCGGGGCCAACGTCCTGACTTTC. This translates into CASTPQGAGANVLTF.